The 12 T cell receptor beta chains listed next were all sequenced from one sample in a study of T-cell memory formation after mild COVID-19. TCRdb used MiXCR to reprocess the 5' RACE reads, holding one entry per CDR3 protein. The sample holds some 46,000 distinct CDR3 sequences, 6% to 7% seen once. The sample consisted of PBMCs or a T cell subset sorted from them (not recorded which). The receptors were sampled from an adult who had mild COVID-19 (a few samples of this study predate the infection). Cell type and time point are not known.

This chain uses TRBV12-3 or TRBV12-4 with TRBJ1-4, with 9 bases matching TRBD1. J lost 6 bases, V lost 6 bases, and 8 bases had no gene match. CDR3 size: 15 residues. For the CDR3, the DNA is TGTGCCAGCAGAATGAGGACAGGGGCGGATGAAAAACTGTTTTTT. Its protein is CASRMRTGADEKLFF.

This clonotype was counted ten times or more. This chain's CDR3 is CASSPGTGKTQYF. The CDR3 DNA sequence: TGTGCCAGCAGCCCCGGGACGGGGAAGACCCAGTACTTC. The chain joins TRBV5-6 to TRBJ2-5, with D possibly being TRBD1 or TRBD2 (5 bases each). Germline assignment: CDR1 SGHDT and CDR2 YYEEEE. This CDR3 has 13 amino acids. V was cut by 4 bases and J by 6 bases, with 13 bases left in between.

CDR3 in amino acids: CSVEPQGVNTEAFF. Written as DNA, the CDR3 is TGCAGCGTTGAACCTCAGGGGGTTAACACTGAAGCTTTCTTT. The chain employs TRBV29-1 and TRBJ1-1; 7 bases are a match to TRBD1. Germline V CDR1 and CDR2: SQVTM, ANQGSEA. With 2 bases clipped from V and 2 bases from J, the junction kept 5 bases outside the gene matches. The CDR3 covers 14 residues.

This clonotype was found many times. The chain joins TRBV7-8 to TRBJ2-5; D gene uncertain. Germline values: CDR1 SGHVS, CDR2 FQNEAQ. The CDR3 length is 14 residues. V lost 1 base and J lost 1, with 7 bases in between. The CDR3 here is CASSLVTTQETQYF. The CDR3 region has the DNA TGTGCCAGCAGCTTAGTGACAACCCAAGAGACCCAGTACTTC. Complete variable domain (other parts from reference TRBV7-8 and TRBJ2-5): GAGVSQSPRYKVAKRGQDVALRCDPISGHVSLFWYQQALGQGPEFLTYFQNEAQLDKSGLPSDRFFAERPEGSVSTLKIQRTQQEDSAVYLCASSLVTTQETQYFGPGTRLLVL.

This clonotype has at least ten counts. The chain uses TRBV7-8 and TRBJ1-1, with 9 nucleotides matching TRBD1. Germline CDR1 and CDR2: SGHVS and FQNEAQ. The CDR3 covers 13 residues. V lost 5 bases, J lost 4 bases, and 2 bases stayed unmatched. Here the CDR3 DNA reads TGTGCCAGCAGCCTGACAGGGGGCACTGAAGCTTTCTTT. This gives the protein CASSLTGGTEAFF.

This clonotype was found many times. The rearrangement uses TRBV5-1 and TRBJ2-3; 14 bases map to TRBD2. Germline values: CDR1 SGHRS, CDR2 YFSETQ. This CDR3 has 19 amino acids. V lost 3 bases, J lost 4 bases, and 13 bases stayed unmatched. As DNA, the CDR3 is TGCGCCAGCAGCTCCCAAGGAGGACTAGCGGGAGGCAGGGCAGATACGCAGTATTTT. This translates into CASSSQGGLAGGRADTQYF.

Many counts were recorded for this clonotype. The rearrangement uses TRBV7-9 and TRBJ1-1; possible D gene TRBD1, 5 bases. Germline CDR1 reads SEHNR; CDR2 reads FQNEAQ (reference sequence). The CDR3 is 15 residues long. The V and J ends lost 4 bases and 5 bases respectively, with 17 bases between them. The CDR3 DNA reads TGTGCCAGCAGCTCATTCAAGGGTGAGGGGACTGAAGCTTTCTTT. Amino acids: CASSSFKGEGTEAFF.

V usage is TRBV3-1 and J usage is TRBJ2-1; perhaps D is TRBD1 or TRBD2 (5 bases each). Per germline, CDR1 LGHDT and CDR2 YNNKEL (reference sequence). The CDR3 spans 15 residues. Deletions cut 4 bases from V and 9 bases from J, with 19 bases between. The CDR3 region is CASSPIRRDGAEQFF. CDR3 DNA: TGTGCCAGCAGCCCGATCCGAAGGGACGGGGCTGAGCAGTTCTTC.

This clonotype was observed many times. The chain couples TRBV27 to TRBJ2-1; perhaps TRBD2 as D (6 bases). There are 15 residues in the CDR3. Germline-derived CDR1 and CDR2 are MNHEY and SMNVEV (reference sequence). The V end was cut by 8 bases, the J end by 7 bases, with 21 bases between. CDR3 coding DNA: TGTGCCAGCTCTAAGCTTGGGGGGTTGAGGAATGAGCAGTTCTTC. It yields the protein CASSKLGGLRNEQFF.

There are many counts of this clonotype. DNA of the CDR3: TGCGCCAGCAGCTTGGGTGGCGATAGCGGGGGGAGGAATGAGCAGTTCTTC. Its protein is CASSLGGDSGGRNEQFF. The gene calls are TRBV5-1 and TRBJ2-1; TRBD2 matches at 10 bases. Germline CDR1 and CDR2: SGHRS and YFSETQ. V trimming: 0 bases; J trimming: 7 bases; junction bases outside the gene matches: 10. The CDR3 sequence is 17 residues long.

The sample holds one count of this clonotype. The CDR3 here is CAWSPGDGTYGYTF. In DNA form, the CDR3 reads TGTGCCTGGAGTCCAGGGGACGGCACCTATGGCTACACCTTC. The chain joins TRBV30 to TRBJ1-2, with D possibly TRBD1 on 6 matching bases. The V end lost 2 bases, the J end lost 4 bases, and 14 bases lay between the germline ends. The V gene's germline CDR1 is GTSNPN and CDR2 SVGIG (reference sequence). This CDR3 is built from 14 residues.

There are many counts of this clonotype. This chain joins TRBV7-3 and TRBJ2-1; tentatively, D is TRBD1 or TRBD2 (5 bases each). CDR3 length: 13 amino acids. The V end was cut by 5 bases, the J end by 12 bases, with 17 bases between. Germline V CDR1 and CDR2: SGHTA, FQGTGA. The CDR3 loop is CASSPSGGGGQFF. CDR3 DNA sequence: TGTGCCAGCAGCCCCTCGGGTGGGGGTGGGCAGTTCTTC. Together with reference TRBV7-3 and TRBJ2-1, the CDR3 gives the full variable domain: GAGVSQTPSNKVTEKGKYVELRCDPISGHTALYWYRQSLGQGPEFLIYFQGTGAADDSGLPNDRFFAVRPEGSVSTLKIQRTERGDSAVYLCASSPSGGGGQFFGPGTRLTVL.